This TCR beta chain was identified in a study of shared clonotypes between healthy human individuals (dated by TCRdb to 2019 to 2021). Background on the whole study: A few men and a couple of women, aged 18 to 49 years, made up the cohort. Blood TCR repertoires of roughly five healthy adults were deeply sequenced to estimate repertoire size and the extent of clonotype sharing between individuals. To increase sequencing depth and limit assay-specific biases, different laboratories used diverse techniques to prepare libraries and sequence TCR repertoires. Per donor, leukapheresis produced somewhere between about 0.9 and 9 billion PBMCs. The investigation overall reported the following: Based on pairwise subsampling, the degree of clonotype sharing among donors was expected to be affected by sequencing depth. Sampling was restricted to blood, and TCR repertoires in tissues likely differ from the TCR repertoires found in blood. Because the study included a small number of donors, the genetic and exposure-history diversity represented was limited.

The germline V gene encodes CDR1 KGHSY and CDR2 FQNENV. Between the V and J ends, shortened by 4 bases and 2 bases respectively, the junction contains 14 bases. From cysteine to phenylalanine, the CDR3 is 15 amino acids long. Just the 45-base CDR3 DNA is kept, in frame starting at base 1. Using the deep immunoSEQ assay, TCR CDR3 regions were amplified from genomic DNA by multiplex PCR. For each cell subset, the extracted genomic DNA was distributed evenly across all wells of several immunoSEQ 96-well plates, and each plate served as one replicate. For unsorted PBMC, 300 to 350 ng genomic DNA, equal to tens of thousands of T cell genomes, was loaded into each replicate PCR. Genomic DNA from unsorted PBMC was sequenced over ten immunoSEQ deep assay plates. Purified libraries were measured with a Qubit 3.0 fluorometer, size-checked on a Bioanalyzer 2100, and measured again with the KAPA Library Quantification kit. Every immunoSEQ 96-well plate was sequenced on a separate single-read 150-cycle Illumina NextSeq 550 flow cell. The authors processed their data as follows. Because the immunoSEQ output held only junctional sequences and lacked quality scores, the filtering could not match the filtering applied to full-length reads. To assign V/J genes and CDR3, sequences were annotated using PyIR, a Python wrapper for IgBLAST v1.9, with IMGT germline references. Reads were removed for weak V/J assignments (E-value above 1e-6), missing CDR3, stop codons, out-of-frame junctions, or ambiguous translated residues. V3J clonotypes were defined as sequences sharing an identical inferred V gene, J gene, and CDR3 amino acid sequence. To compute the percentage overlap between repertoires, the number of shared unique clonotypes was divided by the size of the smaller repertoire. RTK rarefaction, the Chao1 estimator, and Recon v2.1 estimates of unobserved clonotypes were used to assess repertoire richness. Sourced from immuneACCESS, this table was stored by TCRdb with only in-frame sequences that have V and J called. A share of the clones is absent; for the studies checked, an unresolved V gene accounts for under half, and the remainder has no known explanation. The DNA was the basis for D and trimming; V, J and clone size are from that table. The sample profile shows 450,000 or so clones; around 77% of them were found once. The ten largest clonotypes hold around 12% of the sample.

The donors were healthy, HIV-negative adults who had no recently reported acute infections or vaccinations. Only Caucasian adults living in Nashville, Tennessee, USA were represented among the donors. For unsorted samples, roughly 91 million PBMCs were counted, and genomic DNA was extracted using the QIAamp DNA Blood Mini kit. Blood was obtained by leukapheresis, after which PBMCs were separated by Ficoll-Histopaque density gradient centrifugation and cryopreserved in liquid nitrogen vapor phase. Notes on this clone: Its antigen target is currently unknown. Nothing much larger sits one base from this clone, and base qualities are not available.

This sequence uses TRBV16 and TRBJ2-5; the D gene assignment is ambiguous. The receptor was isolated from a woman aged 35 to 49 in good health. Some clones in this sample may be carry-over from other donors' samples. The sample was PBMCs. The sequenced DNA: TGTGCCAGCAGCCCCCGGGCTAGAGGACAAGAGACCCAGTACTTC. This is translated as CASSPRARGQETQYF.